This T cell receptor beta chain stems from a study of beta chain features in type 1 diabetes. Study-wide results and caveats: In all four CD4+ subsets, TCRB CDR3 length was significantly, moderately reduced in type 1 diabetes. Reduced insertions and increased deletions marked VDJ junctions in type 1 diabetes patients.

Of the isolated RNA, all was reverse transcribed, and so the sequenced material was expressed TCRB transcripts. Libraries were prepared by immunoSEQ multiplex PCR; TCRdb keeps only in-frame clonotypes and omits some of them. In the table there are over 300,000 clones, around 9.7% of which are singletons. CDR3 length equals 14 residues. Trimming took off 4 bases at V and 4 bases at J, with 10 bases between the two ends. CDR1 is MNHEY and CDR2 is SVGAGI in the germline V gene. CD45RO/CCR7/CD25/CD127/CD95/CD27 staining was used to isolate CD4+ naive, central memory, regulatory and stem cell-like memory cells by sorting. As regards this clone: Antigen: not known.

The TCR comes from a man aged 25-40 years with type 1 diabetes. Input material: central memory CD4+ T cells from blood. The chain combines TRBV6-5 with TRBJ2-2, with D perhaps being TRBD1 or TRBD2 (6 bases each). Here the CDR3 DNA reads TGTGCCAGCAGTTCCCCGGGGGCCACCGGGGAGCTGTTTTTT. It is translated as CASSSPGATGELFF.